Listed below are T cell receptor beta chains from one sample, sequenced in a study of T cells in Graves' hyperthyroidism and ophthalmopathy. TCRdb redid the calling of the multiplex PCR reads with MiXCR, one entry per CDR3 protein. The sample lists over 250,000 distinct CDR3 sequences, less than 30% occurring once. The source material was blood. Receptors originate from a middle-aged man with Graves' hyperthyroidism that later progressed to Graves' ophthalmopathy. Each CDR3 is given with its conserved first and last residue. D genes are given only for firm matches. Size tells how often a clone was seen (once, few, many) or the class of an expanded clone, and some rows leave it out.

j_call v_call d_call clone_size cdr3_aa cdr3_nt
TRBJ1-1 TRBV7-6 TRBD1 few CASSQRTGDTEAFF TGTGCCAGCAGTCAAAGGACAGGGGACACTGAAGCTTTCTTT
TRBJ2-7 TRBV5-1 TRBD2 many CASRTGSGSFSYEQYF TGCGCCAGCAGAACCGGTAGCGGGAGTTTTTCCTACGAGCAGTACTTC
TRBJ2-5 TRBV20-1 . . CSARGPTHPQETQYF TGCAGTGCTCGCGGACCAACCCACCCACAAGAGACCCAGTACTTC
TRBJ1-5 TRBV24-1 TRBD1 many CATSDSDRNNQPQHF TGTGCCACCAGTGACTCGGACAGGAATAATCAGCCCCAGCATTTT
TRBJ1-2 TRBV12-3/TRBV12-4 TRBD1 many CASRTGAGYGYTF TGTGCCAGCAGGACAGGGGCTGGCTATGGCTACACCTTC
TRBJ2-2 TRBV28 TRBD2 many CASGRADRELFF TGTGCCAGCGGGAGGGCCGACCGGGAGCTGTTTTTT
TRBJ2-2 TRBV28 . many CASSWPGESGLFF TGTGCCAGCAGTTGGCCAGGGGAAAGTGGGCTGTTTTTT
TRBJ2-7 TRBV24-1 . many CATGHGYEQYF TGTGCCACCGGGCATGGCTACGAGCAGTACTTC
TRBJ1-2 TRBV6-5 . many CASQDLYGYTF TGTGCCAGCCAGGACCTCTATGGCTACACCTTC
TRBJ2-7 TRBV3-1 . many CASSQRPSSYEQYF TGTGCCAGCAGCCAACGTCCGAGCTCCTACGAGCAGTACTTC
TRBJ1-1 TRBV12-3/TRBV12-4 . many CASSFYPRQDAFF TGTGCCAGCAGTTTTTACCCACGGCAGGACGCTTTCTTT
TRBJ2-5 TRBV6-5 . once CASAGTFETQYF TGTGCCAGCGCCGGGACTTTCGAGACCCAGTACTTC
TRBJ2-7 TRBV30 . many CAWSTRVFLSTKQYF TGTGCCTGGAGTACCAGGGTATTCCTCTCTACGAAGCAGTACTTC
TRBJ2-5 TRBV10-3 . many CAISEVGVSGETQYF TGTGCCATCAGTGAGGTTGGGGTCTCGGGGGAGACCCAGTACTTC
TRBJ1-1 TRBV12-3/TRBV12-4 . . CASIPRSGAEAFF TGTGCCAGCATTCCCAGGTCGGGGGCTGAAGCTTTCTTT
TRBJ2-7 TRBV20-1 . once CSVRGGGYEQYF TGCAGTGTCAGAGGTGGGGGCTACGAGCAGTACTTC
TRBJ2-5 TRBV12-3/TRBV12-4 TRBD1 many CASSKTGQGKETQYF TGTGCCAGCAGTAAAACCGGACAGGGGAAGGAGACCCAGTACTTC
TRBJ1-1 TRBV6-1 . many CASSPRYTEAFF TGTGCCAGCTCCCCTAGGTACACTGAAGCTTTCTTT
TRBJ2-6 TRBV19 . many CASMGLRVHSGANVLTF TGTGCCAGTATGGGGTTACGGGTTCATTCTGGGGCCAACGTCCTGACTTTC
TRBJ2-7 TRBV12-3/TRBV12-4 . few CASARNYEQYF TGTGCCAGCGCTCGGAACTACGAGCAGTACTTC
TRBJ2-7 TRBV7-9 TRBD1 many CASSLVTGGISEQYF TGTGCCAGCAGCCTCGTAACAGGGGGTATTTCCGAGCAGTACTTC
TRBJ2-5 TRBV27 . many CASTFRGGEETQYF TGTGCCAGCACCTTCAGGGGCGGAGAAGAGACCCAGTACTTC
TRBJ2-7 TRBV12-3/TRBV12-4 . many CASSPPNKATYEQYF TGTGCCAGCAGCCCCCCCAACAAGGCAACCTACGAGCAGTACTTC
TRBJ1-2 TRBV11-2 . . CASSSGPGRGYTF TGTGCCAGCAGCTCCGGACCCGGACGTGGCTACACCTTC
TRBJ2-5 TRBV6-2/TRBV6-3 . . CASSYSYNSYQETQYF TGTGCCAGCAGTTACTCTTACAATTCGTACCAAGAGACCCAGTACTTC
TRBJ2-7 TRBV18 . many CASSPEAPPYEQYF TGTGCCAGCTCACCGGAGGCCCCGCCCTACGAGCAGTACTTC
TRBJ1-2 TRBV29-1 . . CSVLTGPLYGYTF TGCAGCGTCCTTACAGGCCCCCTCTATGGCTACACCTTC
TRBJ1-5 TRBV20-1 . many CSARAQGLSGQPQHF TGCAGTGCTAGAGCGCAGGGATTATCGGGTCAGCCCCAGCATTTT
TRBJ2-7 TRBV29-1 TRBD1 . CSVKDRMGHEQYF TGCAGCGTAAAGGACAGGATGGGCCACGAGCAGTACTTC
TRBJ2-1 TRBV28 . many CASSLIAEQFF TGTGCCAGCAGTTTAATCGCTGAGCAGTTCTTC
TRBJ1-2 TRBV5-1 . many CASSTTGVEGHGYTF TGCGCCAGCAGCACAACGGGTGTAGAGGGGCACGGCTACACCTTC
TRBJ2-5 TRBV24-1 . many CATSVRGALEETQYF TGTGCCACCAGTGTACGAGGGGCGCTAGAAGAGACCCAGTACTTC
TRBJ2-5 TRBV10-3 TRBD2 many CAIGGTSQETQYF TGTGCCATCGGGGGGACTAGTCAAGAGACCCAGTACTTC
TRBJ1-2 TRBV6-5 . many CASSYSVGDGYTF TGTGCCAGCAGTTATTCAGTCGGGGATGGCTACACCTTC
TRBJ1-6 TRBV7-3 TRBD1 . CASSFGTGYNSPLHF TGTGCCAGCAGCTTTGGGACAGGGTACAATTCACCCCTCCACTTT